This TCR beta chain appears in the sequencing data of a study of T cell responses to AZD1222 COVID-19 vaccine. Overall study context: It was second doses at about 4 or about 12 weeks that were pooled. Study outcomes and limitations: Mapped onto spike, vaccine-associated CD4 TCRs spanned it and were dominant at 160-218 and 743-854. Increases in Spike-specific TCR breadth and depth were seen after two AZD1222 doses. Donors were mostly white British, more females; clonal diversity possibly underestimated.

Assay used: immunoSEQ multiplex PCR; TCRdb lists only in-frame clones, some missing. The table has over 130,000 clones, around 93% seen once. A remark on this clone: Its target is unknown.

The germline CDR1 and CDR2 sequences are SGHAT and FQNNGV. V lost 6 bases to trimming and J lost 5 bases; unmatched junction nucleotides: 12. The CDR3 length is 15 residues. This chain uses TRBV11-2 with TRBJ2-7; 8 bases fit TRBD1. This specimen consisted of peripheral blood, obtained on day 0 of AZD1222 vaccination. The receptor comes from an adult in good health. The CDR3 spells CASRDGQGSINEQYF. The CDR3, as DNA: TGTGCCAGCAGAGATGGACAGGGTTCGATTAACGAGCAGTACTTC.